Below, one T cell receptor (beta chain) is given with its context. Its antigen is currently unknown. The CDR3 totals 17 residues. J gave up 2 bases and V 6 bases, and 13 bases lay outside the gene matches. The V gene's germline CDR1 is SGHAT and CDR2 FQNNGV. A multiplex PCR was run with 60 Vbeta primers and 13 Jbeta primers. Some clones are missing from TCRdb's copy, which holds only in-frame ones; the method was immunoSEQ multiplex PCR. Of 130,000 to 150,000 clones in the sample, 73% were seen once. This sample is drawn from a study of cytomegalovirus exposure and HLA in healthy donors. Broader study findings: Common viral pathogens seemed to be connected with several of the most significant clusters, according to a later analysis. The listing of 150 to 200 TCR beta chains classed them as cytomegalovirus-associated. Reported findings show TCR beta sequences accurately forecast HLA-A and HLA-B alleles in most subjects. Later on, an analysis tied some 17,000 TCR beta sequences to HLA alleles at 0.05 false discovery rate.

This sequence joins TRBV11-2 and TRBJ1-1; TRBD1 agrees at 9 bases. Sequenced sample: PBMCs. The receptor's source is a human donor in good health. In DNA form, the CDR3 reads TGTGCCAGCAGTTACACCACAGGGGGCATTGTTAACACTGAAGCTTTCTTT. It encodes CASSYTTGGIVNTEAFF. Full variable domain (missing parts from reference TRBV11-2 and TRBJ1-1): EAGVAQSPRYKIIEKRQSVAFWCNPISGHATLYWYQQILGQGPKLLIQFQNNGVVDDSQLPKDRFSAERLKGVDSTLKIQPAKLEDSAVYLCASSYTTGGIVNTEAFFGQGTRLTVV.